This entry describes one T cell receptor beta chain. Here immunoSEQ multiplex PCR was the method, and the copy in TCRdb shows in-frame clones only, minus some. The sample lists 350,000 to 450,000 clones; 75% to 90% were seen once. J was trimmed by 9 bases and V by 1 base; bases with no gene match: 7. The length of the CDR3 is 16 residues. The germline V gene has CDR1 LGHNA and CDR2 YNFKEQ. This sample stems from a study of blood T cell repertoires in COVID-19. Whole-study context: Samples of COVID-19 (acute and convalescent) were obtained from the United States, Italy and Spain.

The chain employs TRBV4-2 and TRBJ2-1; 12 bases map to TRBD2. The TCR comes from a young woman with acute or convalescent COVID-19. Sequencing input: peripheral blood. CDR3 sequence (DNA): TGTGCCAGCAGCCAAGGCCTAGCGGGAGGGCCTAGTGAGCAGTTCTTC. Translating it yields CASSQGLAGGPSEQFF.